What follows are 18 T cell receptor beta chains derived from one specimen sequenced in a study of T cell changes during pregnancy in multiple sclerosis. The data were produced by immunoSEQ multiplex PCR, yet TCRdb's version contains in-frame clones alone and is incomplete. The sample holds under 90,000 clones, around 92% seen once. Material: peripheral blood, obtained in the second trimester of pregnancy. The receptors originated from a female donor in good health, enrolled as a control in a pregnancy study.

The CDR3 loop reads CASSTSGGTSGEQFF. The DNA of the CDR3 is TGTGCCAGTAGTACTAGCGGGGGCACCTCCGGGGAGCAGTTCTTC. The chain uses TRBV19 and TRBJ2-1; 10 positions match TRBD2. The CDR3 extends over 15 amino acids. Germline CDR1 reads LNHDA; CDR2 reads SQIVND (reference sequence). V shed 4 bases, J shed 10 bases, and the junction held 10 bases outside the gene matches.

In its sample, this clone was seen once. The chain has TRBV28 and TRBJ1-1, with D hard to call. The germline V and J ends were trimmed by 8 bases and 5 bases, with 12 bases remaining between them. The germline V gene encodes CDR1 MDHEN and CDR2 SYDVKM. This CDR3 has 12 residues. The CDR3 spells CASGGGTTEAFF. The CDR3 region has the DNA TGTGCCAGCGGCGGTGGAACGACTGAAGCTTTCTTT.

This sequence joins TRBV19 and TRBJ1-6, with TRBD1 matching over 11 bases. V was pared by 4 bases and J by 7 bases, with 6 bases of the junction left unmatched. Germline values: CDR1 LNHDA, CDR2 SQIVND (reference sequence). CDR3 length: 16 residues. CDR3 residues: CASSKDRGLVNSPLHF. The DNA of the CDR3 is TGTGCCAGTAGTAAGGACAGGGGGCTTGTCAATTCACCCCTCCACTTT. The full variable domain, in which reference TRBV19 and TRBJ1-6 provide the parts outside the CDR3, is DGGITQSPKYLFRKEGQNVTLSCEQNLNHDAMYWYRQDPGQGLRLIYYSQIVNDFQKGDIAEGYSVSREKKESFPLTVTSAQKNPTAFYLCASSKDRGLVNSPLHFGNGTRLTVT.

The CDR3, as DNA: TGTGCCAGCAGTTTTGGAGGTCAAGAGACCCAGTACTTC. As protein: CASSFGGQETQYF. The gene calls are TRBV27 and TRBJ2-5; a weak D match, TRBD2 (5 bases). CDR1 is MNHEY and CDR2 is SMNVEV in the germline V gene (reference sequence). Between the trimmed V and J ends, which lost 3 bases and 2 bases, there was a span of 7 bases. The CDR3 is 13 amino acids.

V usage is TRBV7-9 and J usage is TRBJ2-7; 10 bases fit TRBD1. In germline, CDR1 is SEHNR, CDR2 FQNEAQ (reference sequence). The CDR3 sequence is 16 residues long. Trimming took 4 bases from V and 1 from J; bases not matched to a gene: 7. The CDR3 DNA sequence: TGTGCCAGCAGCTCCGGGACAGGGGATCGTTCCTACGAGCAGTACTTC. Protein sequence: CASSSGTGDRSYEQYF. The entire variable domain, with the rest obtained from reference TRBV7-9 and TRBJ2-7, is as follows: DTGVSQNPRHKITKRGQNVTFRCDPISEHNRLYWYRQTLGQGPEFLTYFQNEAQLEKSRLLSDRFSAERPKGSFSTLEIQRTEQGDSAMYLCASSSGTGDRSYEQYFGPGTRLTVT.

This chain uses TRBV7-8 with TRBJ2-7, with D possibly TRBD1 on 5 matching bases. CDR1 is SGHVS and CDR2 is FQNEAQ in the germline V gene. The CDR3 consists of 14 residues. Trimming shortened V by 0 bases and J by 5 bases, and 11 bases separated the two germline ends. CDR3 DNA sequence: TGTGCCAGCAGCTTAGCCAGGGCTGGCCACGAGCAGTACTTC. Its translation: CASSLARAGHEQYF.

The chain recombines TRBV29-1 with TRBJ2-2, with D possibly TRBD1 on 6 matching bases. CDR3 size: 12 residues. Between the trimmed V and J ends, which lost 8 bases and 7 bases, there was a span of 14 bases. The V gene's germline CDR1 is SQVTM and CDR2 ANQGSEA. The DNA of the CDR3 is TGCAGCTGCTACAGGGTGAACGGGGAGCTGTTTTTT. Its protein product is CSCYRVNGELFF.

This chain uses TRBV5-5 with TRBJ2-4, with a tentative D call TRBD1 (5 bases). V dropped 4 bases and J dropped 3 bases, with 17 bases sitting between them. CDR3 length equals 16 residues. Germline CDR1 reads SGHKS; CDR2 reads YYEKEE (reference sequence). Here the CDR3 DNA reads TGTGCCAGCAGCCCAGGACAACACCAAGGCAAAAACATTCAGTACTTC. It encodes CASSPGQHQGKNIQYF. Together with reference TRBV5-5 and TRBJ2-4, the CDR3 gives the full variable domain: DAGVTQSPTHLIKTRGQQVTLRCSPISGHKSVSWYQQVLGQGPQFIFQYYEKEERGRGNFPDRFSARQFPNYSSELNVNALLLGDSALYLCASSPGQHQGKNIQYFGAGTRLSVL.

The rearrangement uses TRBV4-1 and TRBJ1-1; 8 bases map to TRBD1. This CDR3 is built from 15 residues. CDR1 and CDR2 from the germline V gene are MGHRA and YSYEKL. J lost 1 base, V lost 4 bases, and 5 bases had no gene match. CDR3 in DNA: TGCGCCAGCAGCCCCCCGACAGGGGCGAACACTGAAGCTTTCTTT. It codes for CASSPPTGANTEAFF.

The rearrangement uses TRBV5-6 and TRBJ2-1; D is possibly TRBD1 (5 bases). V gave up 2 bases and J gave up 4 bases, with 7 bases separating them. CDR1 and CDR2 from the germline V gene are SGHDT and YYEEEE. The CDR3 is 13 amino acids. CDR3 region: CASSLGVYNEQFF. CDR3 coding DNA: TGTGCCAGCAGCTTAGGGGTTTACAATGAGCAGTTCTTC.

Only a few counts were recorded for this clone. The gene calls are TRBV28 and TRBJ1-5; tentative D call: TRBD1 (5 bases). This CDR3 spans 15 amino acids. V gave up 3 bases and J gave up 4 bases, with 13 bases separating them. Looked up from germline, CDR1 is MDHEN and CDR2 is SYDVKM. The chain's CDR3 is CASSFPQGGNQPQHF. CDR3 DNA sequence: TGTGCCAGCAGTTTCCCGCAGGGTGGAAATCAGCCCCAGCATTTT.

The chain uses TRBV6-5 and TRBJ2-5, with 8 bases identical to TRBD2. From germline, CDR1 is MNHEY and CDR2 SVGAGI. The CDR3 covers 16 residues. J gave up 3 bases and V 0 bases, and 6 bases lay outside the gene matches. The CDR3 loop is CASSYSQLAAKETQYF. CDR3 in DNA: TGTGCCAGCAGTTACTCCCAACTAGCGGCAAAAGAGACCCAGTACTTC.

The rearrangement uses TRBV28 and TRBJ1-1; 7 bases are shared with TRBD1. The V segment lost 8 bases and the J segment 3 bases; nucleotides outside the gene matches: 0. Germline V lookup: CDR1 MDHEN, CDR2 SYDVKM. The CDR3 extends over 11 amino acids. CDR3 sequence: CASQGDTEAFF. CDR3 nucleotide sequence: TGTGCCAGCCAGGGGGACACTGAAGCTTTCTTT.

The gene calls are TRBV14 and TRBJ2-7; D gene unclear. V was trimmed by 6 bases and J by 5 bases, leaving 11 bases between them. The CDR3 contains 12 residues. Germline values: CDR1 SGHDN, CDR2 FVKESK. This CDR3 reads CASSPVFDEQYF. The CDR3 DNA follows: TGTGCCAGCAGTCCGGTTTTTGACGAGCAGTACTTC.

V gene TRBV4-2 combines with J gene TRBJ1-3, with D possibly being TRBD1 (5 bases). CDR3 size: 18 residues. From germline, CDR1 is LGHNA and CDR2 YNFKEQ. Between the trimmed V and J ends, which lost 0 bases and 0 bases, there was a span of 15 bases. The CDR3: CASSQEAAGTFSGNTIYF. In nucleotides, the CDR3 is TGTGCCAGCAGCCAAGAGGCGGCAGGGACTTTCTCTGGAAACACCATATATTTT.

This chain uses TRBV5-1 with TRBJ2-5; 7 bases map to TRBD1. Germline-derived CDR1 and CDR2 are SGHRS and YFSETQ. V shed 0 bases and J 4 bases; nucleotides not matched to a gene: 3. The CDR3 spans 14 residues. The CDR3 sequence: CASSLGQGGETQYF. The CDR3 nucleotides are TGCGCCAGCAGCTTGGGACAGGGTGGAGAGACCCAGTACTTC.

This chain uses TRBV5-1 with TRBJ1-5; 9 nucleotides agree with TRBD1. The CDR3 is 14 amino acids. V lost 4 bases and J lost 5; bases outside the gene matches: 4. Per germline, CDR1 SGHRS and CDR2 YFSETQ. The chain's CDR3 is CASSPWTGDQPQHF. CDR3 DNA: TGCGCCAGCAGCCCTTGGACAGGGGATCAGCCCCAGCATTTT.

This clone was counted a single time. This sequence joins TRBV30 and TRBJ1-5; D not resolved. V was cut by 1 base and J by 4 bases, with 5 bases left in between. Germline-derived CDR1 and CDR2 are GTSNPN and SVGIG (reference sequence). The CDR3 totals 12 residues. This CDR3 is CAWSASNQPQHF. Here the CDR3 DNA reads TGTGCCTGGAGTGCGTCTAATCAGCCCCAGCATTTT.